These 13 T cell receptor beta chains were all obtained from the same sample, sequenced in a study of STAT5B mutations in CD4+ large granular lymphocyte leukemia. Produced via immunoSEQ multiplex PCR; TCRdb's table is partial and in-frame only. In the table there are more than 6,000 clones, about three quarters of which are singletons. Sequenced sample: PBMCs. Every receptor here comes from a woman aged 65 to 85 with CD4+ T-cell large granular lymphocyte leukemia.

The chain couples TRBV5-1 to TRBJ2-1, with D tentatively TRBD1 or TRBD2 (6 bases each). V lost 0 bases and J 2 bases, leaving 12 bases between the germline ends. Germline CDR1 and CDR2: SGHRS and YFSETQ. The CDR3 spans 16 residues. CDR3 region: CASSLEAGHTYNEQFF. Here the CDR3 DNA reads TGCGCCAGCAGCTTGGAGGCGGGACACACCTACAATGAGCAGTTCTTC.

V usage is TRBV27 and J usage is TRBJ2-5; D perhaps matches TRBD2 (6 bases). Trimming shortened V by 5 bases and J by 5 bases, and 15 bases separated the two germline ends. The length of the CDR3 is 14 residues. Germline CDR1 is MNHEY and CDR2 is SMNVEV (reference sequence). CDR3 bases: TGTGCCAGCAGTAGGAGGGAGGCCCGGGAGACCCAGTACTTC. This translates into CASSRREARETQYF.

This clone has only one observation. The rearrangement links TRBV11-3 to TRBJ2-7, with 8 bases fitting TRBD1. Germline CDR1 is SGHNT and CDR2 is YENEEA. V lost 5 bases and J lost 6; bases outside the gene matches: 3. This CDR3 is 12 amino acids long. The CDR3 DNA reads as TGTGCCAGCAGCAGGACAGGGAGCGAGCAGTACTTC. Translated, it gives CASSRTGSEQYF. Supplemented by reference TRBV11-3 and TRBJ2-7, the full variable domain reads EAGVVQSPRYKIIEKKQPVAFWCNPISGHNTLYWYLQNLGQGPELLIRYENEEAVDDSQLPKDRFSAERLKGVDSTLKIQPAELGDSAVYLCASSRTGSEQYFGPGTRLTVT.

A word on this clone: The same CDR3 can be traced to other DNA sequences in this sample. This chain connects TRBV5-1 to TRBJ1-5, with D possibly TRBD1 on 5 matching bases. This CDR3 contains 14 residues. V lost 0 bases and J lost 3, with 7 bases in between. The germline CDR1 and CDR2 sequences are SGHRS and YFSETQ. The CDR3 sequence: CASSLGGINQPQHF. DNA of the CDR3: TGCGCCAGCAGCTTGGGGGGGATCAATCAGCCCCAGCATTTT.

The gene calls are TRBV7-2 and TRBJ2-1; 10 bases are shared with TRBD2. Per germline, CDR1 SGHTA and CDR2 FQGNSA. The CDR3 extends over 15 amino acids. V shed 1 base and J 10 bases; nucleotides not matched to a gene: 7. Here the CDR3 reads CASSLDALAGVEQFF. CDR3 DNA: TGTGCCAGCAGCTTAGACGCTCTAGCGGGGGTCGAGCAGTTCTTC.

The rearrangement uses TRBV28 and TRBJ1-1; tentative D call: TRBD1 (5 bases). The V gene lost 5 bases and the J gene lost 3 bases, with 13 bases spanning the gap. The CDR3 has 14 residues. Looked up from germline, CDR1 is MDHEN and CDR2 is SYDVKM. CDR3 amino acids: CASSPLTVYTEAFF. In nucleotides, the CDR3 is TGTGCCAGCAGTCCATTGACAGTTTACACTGAAGCTTTCTTT.

The chain has TRBV7-2 and TRBJ2-7; possibly TRBD2 for D (6 bases). The germline V and J ends were trimmed by 5 bases and 3 bases, with 17 bases remaining between them. The CDR3 loop spans 15 amino acids. Per the germline V gene, CDR1 is SGHTA and CDR2 is FQGNSA. For the CDR3, the DNA is TGTGCCAGCAGCCCCGTAGCGGTGCCATACTACGAGCAGTACTTC. It specifies CASSPVAVPYYEQYF.

The chain employs TRBV6-5 and TRBJ2-2, with 8 nucleotides matching TRBD2. This CDR3 region has 14 residues. Trimming cost V 7 bases and J 6 bases; bases outside gene matches: 7. CDR1 is MNHEY, CDR2 SVGAGI, per germline. The CDR3 loop reads CASTAGVSAGELFF. CDR3 nucleotides: TGTGCCAGCACAGCGGGAGTCTCGGCCGGGGAGCTGTTTTTT.

The rearrangement links TRBV4-2 to TRBJ2-5; D ambiguous. CDR3 length: 16 amino acids. Trimming removed 0 bases at V and 2 bases at J, with 13 bases between. Looked up from germline, CDR1 is LGHNA and CDR2 is YNFKEQ. CDR3 sequence (DNA): TGTGCCAGCAGCCAAGAAGCCCGCCAAAGACAAGAGACCCAGTACTTC. As protein: CASSQEARQRQETQYF.

CDR3 sequence: CASSQEITGFTGELFF. The DNA for the CDR3 is TGCGCCAGCAGCCAAGAAATTACAGGGTTCACCGGGGAGCTGTTTTTT. The chain carries TRBV4-3 and TRBJ2-2; possibly TRBD1 for D (6 bases). Between the trimmed V and J ends, which lost 0 bases and 4 bases, there was a span of 12 bases. CDR3 size: 16 residues. The germline gives CDR1 LGHNA, CDR2 YSLEER.

This chain uses TRBV12-5 with TRBJ1-2; D is unclear. The CDR3 runs 13 residues. Germline values: CDR1 LGHNT, CDR2 FRNRAP. The V gene lost 0 bases and the J gene lost 5 bases, with 7 bases spanning the gap. The CDR3 DNA follows: TGTGCTAGTGGTTTGGTGGGATCTTATGGCTACACCTTC. It codes for CASGLVGSYGYTF.

V and J are TRBV19 and TRBJ2-7; the match to TRBD1 covers 7 bases. This CDR3 is built from 15 residues. CDR1 LNHDA and CDR2 SQIVND come from the germline V gene (reference sequence). The junction had 12 bases not matched to a gene; V was cut back by 4 bases and J by 6 bases. The CDR3 reads CASSNPRQGLVEQYF. CDR3 DNA sequence: TGTGCCAGTAGTAATCCTCGACAGGGATTGGTCGAGCAGTACTTC.

The chain couples TRBV10-3 to TRBJ2-3; 12 bases fit TRBD1. This CDR3 comprises 15 residues. After removal of 4 bases from V and 6 bases from J, the junction contained 5 bases not matched to a gene. CDR1 ENHRY and CDR2 SYGVKD come from the germline V gene. The CDR3 protein is CAISGGTGGADTQYF. The CDR3 DNA is TGTGCCATCAGTGGAGGGACAGGGGGCGCGGATACGCAGTATTTT.